A selection of T cell receptor beta chains follows, all from one sample in a study of shared clonotypes between healthy human individuals. The method was immunoSEQ multiplex PCR; TCRdb's version includes in-frame clones alone and lacks a portion of them. The sample contains roughly 2.5 million clones, about 92% of which appear only once. Sequencing was performed on naive CD4+ T cells sorted from blood. The receptors derive from a man between 18 and 35 years old in good health. Both conserved end residues are part of each CDR3. The order of the fields is J gene, V gene, D gene, clone size, CDR3 protein, CDR3 DNA. A D gene is named only where the DNA matches it firmly. Clone sizes are given selectively: once, few, many, or a class where the clone is expanded.

TRBJ2-3 TRBV19 NA NA CASSIFPWASGTDTQYF TGTGCCAGTAGTATCTTCCCTTGGGCTAGCGGCACAGATACGCAGTATTTT
TRBJ1-4 TRBV11-2 NA NA CASSLVGQGQNEKLFF TGTGCCAGCAGCTTAGTCGGGCAGGGACAAAATGAAAAACTGTTTTTT
TRBJ1-3 TRBV7-9 NA NA CASSLMGALVSSGNTIYF TGTGCCAGCAGCTTAATGGGGGCCCTCGTAAGCTCTGGAAACACCATATATTTT
TRBJ2-1 TRBV7-3 NA NA CASSSGGLREQFF TGTGCCAGCAGCTCCGGGGGGCTCAGGGAGCAGTTCTTC
TRBJ1-1 TRBV6-6 NA NA CASSWGRMNTEAFF TGTGCCAGCAGTTGGGGGAGGATGAACACTGAAGCTTTCTTT
TRBJ1-2 TRBV5-1 NA NA CASSLAGVQGYTF TGCGCCAGCAGCTTGGCCGGGGTCCAGGGCTACACCTTC
TRBJ2-5 TRBV7-7 NA NA CASSSDSWGTQYF TGTGCTAGCAGCTCCGACAGTTGGGGGACCCAGTACTTC
TRBJ2-3 TRBV4-1 TRBD2 NA CASSQQLAGGVRLYTQYF TGCGCCAGCAGCCAGCAGCTAGCGGGAGGGGTCCGTTTGTATACGCAGTATTTT
TRBJ2-3 TRBV30 NA NA CASHRESSDTQYF TGTGCCTCTCACCGGGAGAGTTCAGATACGCAGTATTTT
TRBJ2-7 TRBV30 NA NA CAWSARRDSYEQYF TGTGCCTGGAGTGCCAGACGGGACTCCTACGAGCAGTACTTC
TRBJ2-5 TRBV18 NA NA CASSPPTREETQYF TGTGCCAGCTCACCACCGACCAGGGAAGAGACCCAGTACTTC
TRBJ1-1 TRBV6-6 TRBD1 NA CASCRTGENTEAFF TGTGCCAGCTGCCGGACAGGGGAGAACACTGAAGCTTTCTTT
TRBJ2-2 TRBV11-3 NA NA CASSPYTGELFF TGTGCCAGCAGCCCGTACACCGGGGAGCTGTTTTTT
TRBJ2-5 TRBV5-4 NA NA CASSLTTGREETQYF TGTGCCAGCAGCTTAACAACTGGCAGGGAGGAGACCCAGTACTTC
TRBJ1-1 TRBV30 TRBD1 NA CACHRGMNTEAFF TGTGCCTGCCACAGGGGGATGAACACTGAAGCTTTCTTT
TRBJ1-1 TRBV7-9 NA few CASSPIGTEAFF TGTGCCAGCAGCCCGATAGGGACTGAAGCTTTCTTT
TRBJ1-5 TRBV2 NA NA CASTYSTNQPQHF TGTGCCAGCACATACAGCACCAATCAGCCCCAGCATTTT
TRBJ1-1 TRBV5-1 NA NA CASRDSQENTEAFF TGCGCCAGCAGGGACAGTCAGGAGAACACTGAAGCTTTCTTT
TRBJ2-3 TRBV10-3 TRBD2 NA CAISALAGGISTDTQYF TGTGCCATCAGTGCTCTAGCGGGGGGAATTAGCACAGATACGCAGTATTTT
TRBJ1-2 TRBV5-1 TRBD1 NA CASSLLGRGREITNYGYTF TGCGCCAGCAGCTTGCTCGGCAGGGGGCGAGAAATAACTAACTATGGCTACACCTTC
TRBJ2-3 TRBV21-1 NA NA CASSIGTTSSSTDTQYF TGTGCCAGCAGCATCGGGACAACCTCTTCTAGCACAGATACGCAGTATTTT
TRBJ2-7 TRBV7-2 NA NA CASSFILALEQYF TGTGCCAGCAGCTTTATACTAGCCCTCGAGCAGTACTTC
TRBJ2-5 TRBV11-2 TRBD1 NA CASSSIAGGVETQYF TGTGCCAGCAGCTCCATTGCAGGGGGCGTAGAGACCCAGTACTTC